The sample holds one count of the clone carrying this T cell receptor (beta chain). As processed by the authors: Nucleated cell counts were estimated from reference gene primer amplification. Method: immunoSEQ multiplex PCR; TCRdb's copy keeps in-frame clones and lacks some. The V and J calls and clone size are taken from that table; D and trimming were inferred from the DNA. In the table there are some 48,000 clones, 80% to 90% of which are singletons. Germline CDR1 LGHNA, CDR2 YNFKEQ. Trimming left V 5 bases short and J 7 bases short, with 9 bases between. The CDR3 has 12 residues. This sample is part of a study of blood T cell repertoires in COVID-19. Background on the study: COVID-19 samples from acute and convalescent phases originated in the United States, Italy and Spain. PBMCs, B-cell-depleted T cells, or T cells provided the cDNA or gDNA that made up the material.

The source of this sequence is a woman at least 80 years old with acute or convalescent COVID-19. The chain is built from TRBV4-2 and TRBJ1-5; D unclear. Specimen: peripheral blood. The DNA for the CDR3 is TGTGCCAGCAGCGCCCCGGGGCAGCCCCAGCATTTT. Protein product: CASSAPGQPQHF.